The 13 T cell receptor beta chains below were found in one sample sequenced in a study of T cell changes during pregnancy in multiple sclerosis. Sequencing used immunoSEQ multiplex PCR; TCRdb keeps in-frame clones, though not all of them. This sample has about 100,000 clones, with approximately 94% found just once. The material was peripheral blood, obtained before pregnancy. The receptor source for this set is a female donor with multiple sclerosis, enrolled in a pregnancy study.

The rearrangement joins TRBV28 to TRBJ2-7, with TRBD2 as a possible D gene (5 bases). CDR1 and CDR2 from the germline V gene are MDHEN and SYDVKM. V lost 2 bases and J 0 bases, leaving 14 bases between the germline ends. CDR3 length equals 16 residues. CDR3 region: CASSLTIGESSYEQYF. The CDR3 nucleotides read TGTGCCAGCAGTTTAACTATCGGGGAGAGCTCCTACGAGCAGTACTTC. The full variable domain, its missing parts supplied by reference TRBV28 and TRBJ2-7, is DVKVTQSSRYLVKRTGEKVFLECVQDMDHENMFWYRQDPGLGLRLIYFSYDVKMKEKGDIPEGYSVSREKKERFSLILESASTNQTSMYLCASSLTIGESSYEQYFGPGTRLTVT.

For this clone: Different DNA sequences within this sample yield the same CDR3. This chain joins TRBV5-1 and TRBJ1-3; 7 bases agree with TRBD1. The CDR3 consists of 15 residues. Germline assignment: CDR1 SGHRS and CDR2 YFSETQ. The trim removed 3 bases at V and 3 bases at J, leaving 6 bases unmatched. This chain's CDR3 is CASSSRQGSGNTIYF. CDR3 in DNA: TGCGCCAGCAGCTCCCGACAGGGTAGTGGAAACACCATATATTTT. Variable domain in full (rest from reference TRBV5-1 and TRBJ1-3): KAGVTQTPRYLIKTRGQQVTLSCSPISGHRSVSWYQQTPGQGLQFLFEYFSETQRNKGNFPGRFSGRQFSNSRSEMNVSTLELGDSALYLCASSSRQGSGNTIYFGEGSWLTVV.

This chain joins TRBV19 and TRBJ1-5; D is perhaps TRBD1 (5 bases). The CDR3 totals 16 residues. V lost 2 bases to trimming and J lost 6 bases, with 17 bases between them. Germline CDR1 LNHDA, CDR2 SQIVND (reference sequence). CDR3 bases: TGTGCCAGTAGTATAAAGGGCAGGGTTACGGGTCAGCCCCAGCATTTT. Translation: CASSIKGRVTGQPQHF.

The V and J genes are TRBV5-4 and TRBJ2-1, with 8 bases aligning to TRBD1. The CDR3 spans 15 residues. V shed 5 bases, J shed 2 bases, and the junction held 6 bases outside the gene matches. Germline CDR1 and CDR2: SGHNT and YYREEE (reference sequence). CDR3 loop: CASRADRETYNEQFF. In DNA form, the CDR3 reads TGTGCCAGCAGAGCGGACAGGGAGACCTACAATGAGCAGTTCTTC.

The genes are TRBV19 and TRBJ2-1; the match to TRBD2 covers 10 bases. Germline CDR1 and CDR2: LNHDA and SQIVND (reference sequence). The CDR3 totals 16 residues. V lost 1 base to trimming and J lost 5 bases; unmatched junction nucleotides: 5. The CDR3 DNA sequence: TGTGCCAGTAGTATAGCGGCTAGCGGGGGAAACAATGAGCAGTTCTTC. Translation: CASSIAASGGNNEQFF. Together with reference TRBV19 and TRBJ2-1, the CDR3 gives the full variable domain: DGGITQSPKYLFRKEGQNVTLSCEQNLNHDAMYWYRQDPGQGLRLIYYSQIVNDFQKGDIAEGYSVSREKKESFPLTVTSAQKNPTAFYLCASSIAASGGNNEQFFGPGTRLTVL.

The CDR3 region is CASSYRGQRAYEQYF. In nucleotides, the CDR3 is TGTGCCAGCAGTTACAGAGGACAGAGAGCCTACGAGCAGTACTTC. The chain employs TRBV28 and TRBJ2-7; D may be TRBD1 (6 bases). The V gene lost 4 bases and the J gene lost 2 bases, with 15 bases spanning the gap. Germline CDR1 is MDHEN and CDR2 is SYDVKM. The CDR3 has 15 amino acids.

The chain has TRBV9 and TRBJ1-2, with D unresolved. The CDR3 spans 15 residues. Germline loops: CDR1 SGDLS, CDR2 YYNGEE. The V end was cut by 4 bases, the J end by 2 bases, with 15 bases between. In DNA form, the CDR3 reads TGTGCCAGCAGCCCAGAGAGGCAGATAAACTATGGCTACACCTTC. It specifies CASSPERQINYGYTF.

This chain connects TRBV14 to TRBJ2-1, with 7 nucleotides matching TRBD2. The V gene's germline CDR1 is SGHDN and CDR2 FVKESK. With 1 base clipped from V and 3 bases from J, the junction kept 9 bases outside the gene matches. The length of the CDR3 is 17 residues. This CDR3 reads CASSQGRTRTDYNEQFF. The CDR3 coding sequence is TGTGCCAGCAGCCAAGGAAGGACTAGGACCGACTACAATGAGCAGTTCTTC.

CDR3 coding DNA: TGTGCCAGCAGTGCCTACACAGATAACTATGGCTACACCTTC. Protein sequence: CASSAYTDNYGYTF. The rearrangement joins TRBV6-1 to TRBJ1-2; D is uncertain. The CDR3 is made up of 14 amino acids. Between the trimmed V and J ends, which lost 4 bases and 1 base, there was a span of 10 bases. The germline CDR1 and CDR2 sequences are MNHNS and SASEGT.

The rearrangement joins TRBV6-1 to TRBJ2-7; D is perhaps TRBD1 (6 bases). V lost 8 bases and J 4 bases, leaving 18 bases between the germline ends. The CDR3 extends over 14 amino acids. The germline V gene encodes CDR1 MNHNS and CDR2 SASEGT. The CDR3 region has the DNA TGTGCCAGCGGGCGGCAGGGGATTGGATACGAGCAGTACTTC. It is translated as CASGRQGIGYEQYF.

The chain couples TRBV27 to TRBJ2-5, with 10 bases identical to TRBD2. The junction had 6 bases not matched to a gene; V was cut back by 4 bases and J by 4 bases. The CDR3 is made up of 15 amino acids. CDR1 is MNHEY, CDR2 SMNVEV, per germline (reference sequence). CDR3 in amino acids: CASSWASGSGETQYF. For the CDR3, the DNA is TGTGCCAGCAGTTGGGCTAGCGGGAGCGGAGAGACCCAGTACTTC.

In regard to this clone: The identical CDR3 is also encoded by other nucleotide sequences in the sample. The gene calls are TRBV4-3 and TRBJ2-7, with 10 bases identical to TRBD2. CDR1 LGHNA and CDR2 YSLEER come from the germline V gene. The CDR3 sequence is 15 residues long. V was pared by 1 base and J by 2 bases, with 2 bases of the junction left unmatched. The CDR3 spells CASSQGLAGPYEQYF. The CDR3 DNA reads TGCGCCAGCAGCCAAGGACTAGCGGGCCCCTACGAGCAGTACTTC.

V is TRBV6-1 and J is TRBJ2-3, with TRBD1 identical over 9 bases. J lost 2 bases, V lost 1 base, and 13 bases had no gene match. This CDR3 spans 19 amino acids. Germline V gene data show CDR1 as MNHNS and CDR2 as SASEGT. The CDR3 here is CASSEVGGTGPSYTDTQYF. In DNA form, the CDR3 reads TGTGCCAGCAGTGAAGTGGGGGGGACAGGGCCCTCTTACACAGATACGCAGTATTTT.